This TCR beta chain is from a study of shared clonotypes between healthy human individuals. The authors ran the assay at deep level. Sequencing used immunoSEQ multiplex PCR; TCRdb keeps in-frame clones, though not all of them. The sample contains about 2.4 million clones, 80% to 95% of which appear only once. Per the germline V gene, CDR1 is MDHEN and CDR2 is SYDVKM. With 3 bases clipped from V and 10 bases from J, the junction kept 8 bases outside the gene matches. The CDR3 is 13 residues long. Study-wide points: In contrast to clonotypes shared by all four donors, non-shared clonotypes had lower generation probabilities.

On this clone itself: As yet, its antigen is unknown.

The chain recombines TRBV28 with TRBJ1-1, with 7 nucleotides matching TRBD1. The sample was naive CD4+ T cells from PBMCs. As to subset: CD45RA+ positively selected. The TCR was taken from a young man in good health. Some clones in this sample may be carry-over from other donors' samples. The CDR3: CASSLQLRGRAFF. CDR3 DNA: TGTGCCAGCAGTTTGCAACTTAGGGGGCGAGCTTTCTTT.